These T cell receptor beta chains were read from a single sample in a study of T cells in Graves' hyperthyroidism and ophthalmopathy. One entry per CDR3 protein results from TCRdb running MiXCR on the multiplex PCR reads. The table includes about 640,000 distinct CDR3 sequences, 20% detected once. Sequencing used blood. The receptors come from a man aged 25 to 40 with Graves' ophthalmopathy. CDR3s include the opening cysteine and the closing phenylalanine or tryptophan. Fields, in order: J gene, D gene, clone size, V gene, CDR3 protein, CDR3 DNA. D genes are given only for firm matches. Rows give clone size only sometimes, using once, few, many, or a class for an expanded clone.

TRBJ2-1 | TRBD2 | many | TRBV7-3 | CASSMTGAGVVNEQFF | TGTGCCAGCAGCATGACAGGAGCGGGAGTGGTCAATGAGCAGTTCTTC
TRBJ2-2 | TRBD2 | few | TRBV11-2 | CASSLRAGVHGELFF | TGTGCCAGCAGCTTACGAGCGGGAGTACACGGGGAGCTGTTTTTT
TRBJ1-5 | - | many | TRBV27 | CASSPGFNNQPQHF | TGTGCCAGCAGCCCAGGGTTTAACAATCAGCCCCAGCATTTT
TRBJ2-1 | TRBD2 | - | TRBV12-3/TRBV12-4 | CASSPRTRVYEQFF | TGTGCCAGCAGCCCTCGGACTAGGGTCTATGAGCAGTTCTTC
TRBJ2-5 | TRBD1 | - | TRBV4-2 | CASSQGKTGGQETQYF | TGTGCCAGCAGCCAAGGAAAGACAGGGGGCCAAGAGACCCAGTACTTC
TRBJ2-3 | - | few | TRBV6-2/TRBV6-3 | CASSSPEGLWTDTQYF | TGTGCCAGCAGCTCACCGGAGGGCCTTTGGACAGATACGCAGTATTTT
TRBJ2-1 | TRBD2 | few | TRBV10-1 | CASSESSGRAHEQFF | TGCGCCAGCAGTGAGTCCAGCGGGAGGGCCCATGAGCAGTTCTTC
TRBJ2-7 | TRBD1 | many | TRBV11-1 | CASSLRDRGSYEQYF | TGTGCCAGCAGCTTAAGGGACAGGGGATCCTACGAGCAGTACTTC
TRBJ1-5 | TRBD1 | - | TRBV27 | CASSSQGVNQPQHF | TGTGCCAGCAGTTCTCAGGGGGTGAATCAGCCCCAGCATTTT
TRBJ1-6 | - | few | TRBV12-3/TRBV12-4 | CASSFGPGTNSPLHF | TGTGCCAGCAGTTTTGGTCCGGGGACGAATTCACCCCTCCACTTT
TRBJ2-3 | TRBD2 | - | TRBV7-8 | CASSLVGTSGSSTDTQYF | TGTGCCAGCAGCTTAGTCGGAACTAGCGGGAGTAGCACAGATACGCAGTATTTT
TRBJ1-1 | - | many | TRBV3-1 | CASSPSGVNTEAFF | TGTGCCAGCAGCCCCTCGGGGGTTAACACTGAAGCTTTCTTT
TRBJ1-1 | - | few | TRBV20-1 | CSARGENTEAFF | TGCAGTGCTAGGGGGGAGAACACTGAAGCTTTCTTT
TRBJ2-3 | TRBD2 | - | TRBV12-3/TRBV12-4 | CASSPLLAGVTDTQYF | TGTGCCAGCAGCCCCCTACTAGCGGGGGTCACAGATACGCAGTATTTT
TRBJ2-3 | - | - | TRBV2 | CASSDRLGVADTQYF | TGTGCCAGCAGCGATCGACTAGGGGTGGCAGATACGCAGTATTTT
TRBJ1-2 | TRBD1 | many | TRBV6-1 | CASSYFGQGINYGYTF | TGTGCCAGCAGCTACTTCGGACAGGGCATTAACTATGGCTACACCTTC
TRBJ2-7 | TRBD2 | - | TRBV4-3 | CASSQAVGLAGGRLSYEQYF | TGCGCCAGCAGCCAAGCCGTAGGACTAGCGGGAGGGCGATTATCCTACGAGCAGTACTTC
TRBJ1-2 | - | - | TRBV27 | CASSLEGRPYYGYTF | TGTGCCAGCAGTTTAGAGGGGCGACCTTACTATGGCTACACCTTC
TRBJ1-4 | - | many | TRBV3-1 | CASSQDPGAREKLFF | TGTGCCAGCAGCCAAGATCCGGGGGCGAGGGAAAAACTGTTTTTT
TRBJ2-7 | TRBD2 | - | TRBV7-2 | CASRSSGASYEQYF | TGTGCCAGCAGGTCTAGCGGGGCCTCCTACGAGCAGTACTTC
TRBJ2-1 | TRBD1 | - | TRBV24-1 | CATSDPGTGGEQFF | TGTGCCACCAGTGACCCGGGGACAGGCGGTGAGCAGTTCTTC
TRBJ1-3 | - | - | TRBV5-4 | CASSLGQANTIYF | TGTGCCAGCAGCTTGGGACAGGCAAACACCATATATTTT